The rows below give T cell receptor beta chains drawn from one sample of a study of breast tumors, draining lymph nodes, adjacent tissues. TCRdb independently ran MiXCR on the multiplex PCR reads; one entry per CDR3 protein. Altogether about 130,000 distinct CDR3 sequences are present, 21% being singletons, with the ten largest covering 2% to 2.5%. Sequences were obtained from axillary lymph node tissue. These receptors all come from a female donor with breast cancer. Some clones in this sample may be carry-over from other donors' samples. Both conserved end residues are part of each CDR3. The D gene is left open where the match is weak. Size tells how often a clone was seen (once, few, many) or the class of an expanded clone, and some rows leave it out.

many	TRBV6-1	TRBJ2-7	TRBD1	15	TGTGCCAGCCGTATCCGGGACAGCGCTACCTACGAGCAGTACTTC	CASRIRDSATYEQYF
many	TRBV15	TRBJ1-2	-	15	TGTGCCACAAGCCCCCCACAGGGTTTGTACTATGGCTACACCTTC	CATSPPQGLYYGYTF
many	TRBV15	TRBJ1-2	TRBD1	15	TGTGCCACCAGCCCCCCAGGGACAGCAATCTATGGCTACACCTTC	CATSPPGTAIYGYTF
many	TRBV10-3	TRBJ2-7	TRBD2	14	TGTGCCATCAGTGATTGGGGGGGACCCTACGAGCAGTACTTC	CAISDWGGPYEQYF
many	TRBV10-2	TRBJ2-7	-	15	TGCGCCAGCATGGGGGGTCTTTCCACCGCCTACGAGCAGTACTTC	CASMGGLSTAYEQYF
many	TRBV6-1	TRBJ2-5	TRBD1	14	TGTGCCAGCAGTGAAAGAGGCAGGGGGCCGACCCAGTACTTC	CASSERGRGPTQYF
many	TRBV2	TRBJ2-2	TRBD1	16	TGTGCCAGCAGCGAACAGGGGGTGGCGAACACCGGGGAGCTGTTTTTT	CASSEQGVANTGELFF
many	TRBV27	TRBJ2-7	-	13	TGTGCCAGCAGCCCCCTGGGGCGGGACGAGCAGTACTTC	CASSPLGRDEQYF
many	TRBV19	TRBJ1-2	-	13	TGTGCCAGTAGTATCGACAGTAACTATGGCTACACCTTC	CASSIDSNYGYTF
many	TRBV2	TRBJ2-1	TRBD2	15	TGTGCCAGCAGTACACTAGCGGGAGTGGGAAATGAGCAGTTCTTC	CASSTLAGVGNEQFF
many	TRBV7-8	TRBJ1-5	-	15	TGTGCCAGCAGCTTAATCGGCTGGGGCAATCAGCCCCAGCATTTT	CASSLIGWGNQPQHF
many	TRBV9	TRBJ1-4	TRBD1	13	TGTGCCAGCGGGACAGGGTCTAATGAAAAACTGTTTTTT	CASGTGSNEKLFF
many	TRBV20-1	TRBJ2-5	TRBD1	13	TGCAGTGCGTTCAGGGGGCAGGAAGAGACCCAGTACTTC	CSAFRGQEETQYF
many	TRBV20-1	TRBJ2-3	TRBD2	16	TGCAGTGCTCCCGTGACTAGCGGGAGGCTGAGAGATACGCAGTATTTT	CSAPVTSGRLRDTQYF
many	TRBV19	TRBJ2-1	-	14	TGTGCCAGTAAGTTGGAGGGGTCGCACAATGAGCAGTTCTTC	CASKLEGSHNEQFF
many	TRBV6-5	TRBJ2-3	-	16	TGTGCCAGCAGCAGATACCCGGGGGCGGTCACAGATACGCAGTATTTT	CASSRYPGAVTDTQYF
-	TRBV5-1	TRBJ2-5	-	14	TGCGCCGGCAGCTTGTGGGGCAGCCAAGAGACCCAGTACTTC	CAGSLWGSQETQYF
-	TRBV6-1	TRBJ2-5	-	13	TGTGCCAGCACCGGGAACTTGGGGGAGACCCAGTACTTC	CASTGNLGETQYF
few	TRBV6-2/TRBV6-3	TRBJ1-3	TRBD1	13	TGTGCCAGCATCGGGACAGACCGAAACACCATATATTTT	CASIGTDRNTIYF
-	TRBV11-3	TRBJ2-5	TRBD1	15	TGTGCCAGCTGTGGGGACAGGGCGGGGGAAGAGACCCAGTACTTC	CASCGDRAGEETQYF
many	TRBV20-1	TRBJ2-1	-	16	TGCAGTGCTAGTCCTACCGCTAGCAGCTACTACAATGAGCAGTTCTTC	CSASPTASSYYNEQFF
-	TRBV9	TRBJ1-2	-	13	TGTGCCAGCAGCGCGTGGGACTACTATGGCTACACCTTC	CASSAWDYYGYTF
-	TRBV11-1	TRBJ2-6	-	17	TGTGCCAGCAGCCCCTTAGGGGGGGCGGGGGGGGCCAACGTCCTGACTTTC	CASSPLGGAGGANVLTF
many	TRBV7-9	TRBJ2-7	TRBD1	14	TGTGCCAGCACCCCCGGGACAGGGGGCAACGAGCAGTACTTC	CASTPGTGGNEQYF
many	TRBV12-3/TRBV12-4	TRBJ2-7	TRBD1	13	TGTGCCAGCTATCAGGGGGCGCGAGGCGAGCAGTACTTC	CASYQGARGEQYF
few	TRBV7-9	TRBJ1-1	-	12	TGTGCCAGCAGCCCTGGGGGGACTGAAGCTTTCTTT	CASSPGGTEAFF
many	TRBV29-1	TRBJ2-1	TRBD1	15	TGCAGCGTCCCCGGGACAGGGGGCTCCTACAATGAGCAGTTCTTC	CSVPGTGGSYNEQFF
many	TRBV7-9	TRBJ2-5	-	13	TGTGCCAGCAGCTGGGATGGAGGGAAGACCCAGTACTTC	CASSWDGGKTQYF
many	TRBV6-5	TRBJ2-3	TRBD2	15	TGTGCCAGCAGCCATAGCGGGAGGGTAACAGATACGCAGTATTTT	CASSHSGRVTDTQYF
-	TRBV4-3	TRBJ1-3	-	14	TGCGCCAGCAGCCAAGGGGGGGAGGGAAACACCATATATTTT	CASSQGGEGNTIYF
many	TRBV10-1	TRBJ2-7	-	11	TGCGCCAGCAGTGATGGCTACGAGCAGTACTTC	CASSDGYEQYF
few	TRBV30	TRBJ1-5	-	14	TGTGCCTGGAGCTCCGGAGCGGGCAATCAGCCCCAGCATTTT	CAWSSGAGNQPQHF
-	TRBV9	TRBJ2-6	-	18	TGTGCCAGCAGCGTCTCACGGGGGGCCCCGGCTGGGGCCAACGTCCTGACTTTC	CASSVSRGAPAGANVLTF
medium-sized	TRBV6-5	TRBJ2-7	TRBD1	15	TGTGCCAGCAGCTATTCCGACAGGGGGTCCTACGAGCAGTACTTC	CASSYSDRGSYEQYF
many	TRBV7-9	TRBJ2-1	TRBD2	14	TGTGCCAGCAGCTTAGGTAGCGGGGGGAATGAGCAGTTCTTC	CASSLGSGGNEQFF
-	TRBV27	TRBJ2-2	TRBD2	16	TGTGCCAGCAGTCCCCCCGGGACTAGAATCACCGGGGAGCTGTTTTTT	CASSPPGTRITGELFF
many	TRBV19	TRBJ2-1	TRBD2	13	TGTGCCAGTGCGGGACTAGCTTCTGGTGAGCAGTTCTTC	CASAGLASGEQFF
-	TRBV27	TRBJ2-7	-	14	TGTGCCAGCAATTCACACAGGGCAATCTATGAGCAGTACTTC	CASNSHRAIYEQYF
few	TRBV27	TRBJ2-3	-	12	TGTGCCAGCAGTTTTCTCGGGGGTACGCAGTATTTT	CASSFLGGTQYF
few	TRBV5-6	TRBJ1-3	-	14	TGTGCCAGCAGCCCAGGGGAACCTGGAAACACCATATATTTT	CASSPGEPGNTIYF
-	TRBV14	TRBJ2-1	TRBD2	19	TGTGCCAGCAGCCAAGTAAGGGGGCTAGCGGGAGCCTCCTACAATGAGCAGTTCTTC	CASSQVRGLAGASYNEQFF
many	TRBV6-5	TRBJ1-2	TRBD1	15	TGTGCCAGCAGTGCGGGACAGGGGCACTACTATGGCTACACCTTC	CASSAGQGHYYGYTF
many	TRBV6-4	TRBJ1-5	TRBD1	15	TGTGCCAGCAGTGAGGGACAGGGATTCAAGCAGCCCCAGCATTTT	CASSEGQGFKQPQHF
-	TRBV5-1	TRBJ2-1	TRBD2	18	TGCGCCAGCAGCTTTCTAGCGGGGGTTTTCAGCTCCTACAATGAGCAGTTCTTC	CASSFLAGVFSSYNEQFF
many	TRBV6-5	TRBJ2-1	TRBD2	15	TGTGCCAGCAGTACCGAAGCGGGAGGGCTCGTTGAGCAGTTCTTC	CASSTEAGGLVEQFF
many	TRBV9	TRBJ1-2	-	15	TGTGCCAGCACCTTCATGGACGGCTCAAACTATGGCTACACCTTC	CASTFMDGSNYGYTF
many	TRBV12-3/TRBV12-4	TRBJ1-2	-	16	TGTGCCAGCAGTCTCACCGGGACACTTTCTAACTATGGCTACACCTTC	CASSLTGTLSNYGYTF